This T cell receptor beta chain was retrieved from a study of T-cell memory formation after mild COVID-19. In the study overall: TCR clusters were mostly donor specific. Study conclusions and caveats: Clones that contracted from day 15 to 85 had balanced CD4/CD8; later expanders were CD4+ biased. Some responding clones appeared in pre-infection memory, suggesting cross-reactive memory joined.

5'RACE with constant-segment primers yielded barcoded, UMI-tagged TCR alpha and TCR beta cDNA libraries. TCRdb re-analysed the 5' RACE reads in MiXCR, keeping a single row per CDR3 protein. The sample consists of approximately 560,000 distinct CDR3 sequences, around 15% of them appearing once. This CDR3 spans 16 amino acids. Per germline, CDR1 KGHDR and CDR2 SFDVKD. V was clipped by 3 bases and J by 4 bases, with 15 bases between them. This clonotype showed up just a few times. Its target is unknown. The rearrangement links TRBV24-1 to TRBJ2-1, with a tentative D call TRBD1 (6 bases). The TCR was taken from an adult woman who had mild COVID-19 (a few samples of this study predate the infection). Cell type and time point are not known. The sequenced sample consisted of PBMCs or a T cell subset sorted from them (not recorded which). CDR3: CATSDTSGHLYNEQFF. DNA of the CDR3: TGTGCCACCAGTGATACGTCGGGACACCTATACAATGAGCAGTTCTTC.